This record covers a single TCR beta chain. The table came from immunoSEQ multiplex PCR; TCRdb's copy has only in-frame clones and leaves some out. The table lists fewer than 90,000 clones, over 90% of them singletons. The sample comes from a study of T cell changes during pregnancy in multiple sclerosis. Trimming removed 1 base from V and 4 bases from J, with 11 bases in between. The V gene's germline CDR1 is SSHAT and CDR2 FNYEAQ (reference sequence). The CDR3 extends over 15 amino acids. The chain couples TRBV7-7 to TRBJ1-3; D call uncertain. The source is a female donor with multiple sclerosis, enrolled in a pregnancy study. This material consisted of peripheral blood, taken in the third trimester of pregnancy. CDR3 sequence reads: CASSLGRGSGNTIYF. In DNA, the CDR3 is TGTGCCAGCAGCTTAGGTCGGGGTTCCGGAAACACCATATATTTT.